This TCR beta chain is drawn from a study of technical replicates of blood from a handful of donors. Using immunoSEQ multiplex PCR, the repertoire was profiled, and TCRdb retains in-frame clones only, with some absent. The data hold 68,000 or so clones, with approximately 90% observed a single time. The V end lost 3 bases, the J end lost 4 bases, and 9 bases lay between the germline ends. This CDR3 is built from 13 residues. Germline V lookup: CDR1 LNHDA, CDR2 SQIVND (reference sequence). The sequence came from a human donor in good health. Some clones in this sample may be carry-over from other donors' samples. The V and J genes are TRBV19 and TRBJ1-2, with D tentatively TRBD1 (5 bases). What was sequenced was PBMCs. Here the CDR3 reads CASSMTDFYGYTF. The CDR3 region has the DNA TGTGCCAGTAGTATGACAGACTTCTATGGCTACACCTTC.